A single TCR beta chain is shown here with its context. Into CD45RA+ naive and CD45RA-negative memory subsets, the CD4+ cells were split. The sample belongs to a study of shared clonotypes between healthy human individuals. Overall study context: The study used three CD4 naive, three CD4 memory, two CD8 naive and one CD8 memory plate per donor.

CDR1 and CDR2 (germline): KGHSH, LQKENI. This CDR3 has 14 amino acids. The ends lost 1 base at V and 6 bases at J; junction bases unmatched: 4. The assay was immunoSEQ multiplex PCR, and TCRdb's table has in-frame clones only and misses some. This repertoire shows millions of clones, approximately 95% found once; its top ten account for 0.1% to 0.15%. The V and J genes are TRBV18 and TRBJ2-7, with 9 bases matching TRBD1. This TCR derives from a man between 18 and 35 years old in good health. The sequenced sample consisted of naive CD4+ T cells sorted from blood. Indicated subset: CD45RA+ positively selected. The DNA of the CDR3 is TGTGCCAGCTCACCACGGGACAGGGACGCCGAGCAGTACTTC. Amino acid sequence: CASSPRDRDAEQYF. Using reference TRBV18 and TRBJ2-7 for the parts outside the CDR3, the full variable domain is NAGVMQNPRHLVRRRGQEARLRCSPMKGHSHVYWYRQLPEEGLKFMVYLQKENIIDESGMPKERFSAEFPKEGPSILRIQQVVRGDSAAYFCASSPRDRDAEQYFGPGTRLTVT.